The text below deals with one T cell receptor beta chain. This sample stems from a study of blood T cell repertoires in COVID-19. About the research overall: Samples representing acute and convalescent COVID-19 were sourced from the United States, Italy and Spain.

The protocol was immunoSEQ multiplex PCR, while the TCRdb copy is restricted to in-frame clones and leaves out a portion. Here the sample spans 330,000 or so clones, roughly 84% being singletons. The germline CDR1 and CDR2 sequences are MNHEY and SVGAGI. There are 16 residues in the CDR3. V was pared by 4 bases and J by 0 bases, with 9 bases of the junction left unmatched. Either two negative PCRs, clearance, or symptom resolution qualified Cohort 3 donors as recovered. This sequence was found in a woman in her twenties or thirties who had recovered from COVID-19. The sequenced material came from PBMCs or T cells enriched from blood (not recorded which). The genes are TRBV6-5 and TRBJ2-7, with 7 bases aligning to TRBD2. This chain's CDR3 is CASSFSGGKSSYEQYF. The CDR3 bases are TGTGCCAGCAGTTTTTCGGGGGGAAAAAGCTCCTACGAGCAGTACTTC.